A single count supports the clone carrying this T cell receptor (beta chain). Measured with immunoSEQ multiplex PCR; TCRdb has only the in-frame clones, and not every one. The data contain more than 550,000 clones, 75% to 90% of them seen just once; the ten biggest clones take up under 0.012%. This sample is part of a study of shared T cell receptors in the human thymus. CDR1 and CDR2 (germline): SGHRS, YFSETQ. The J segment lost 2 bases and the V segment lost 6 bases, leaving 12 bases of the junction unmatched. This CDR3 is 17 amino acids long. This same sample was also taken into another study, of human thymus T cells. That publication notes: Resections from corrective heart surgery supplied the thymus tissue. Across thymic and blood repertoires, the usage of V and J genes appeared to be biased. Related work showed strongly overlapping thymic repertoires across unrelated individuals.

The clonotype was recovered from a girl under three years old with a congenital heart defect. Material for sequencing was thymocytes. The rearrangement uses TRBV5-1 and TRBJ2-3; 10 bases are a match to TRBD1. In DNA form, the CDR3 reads TGCGCCAGCAAGGGACAGGGGTCCACCCCTAACACAGATACGCAGTATTTT. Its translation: CASKGQGSTPNTDTQYF.